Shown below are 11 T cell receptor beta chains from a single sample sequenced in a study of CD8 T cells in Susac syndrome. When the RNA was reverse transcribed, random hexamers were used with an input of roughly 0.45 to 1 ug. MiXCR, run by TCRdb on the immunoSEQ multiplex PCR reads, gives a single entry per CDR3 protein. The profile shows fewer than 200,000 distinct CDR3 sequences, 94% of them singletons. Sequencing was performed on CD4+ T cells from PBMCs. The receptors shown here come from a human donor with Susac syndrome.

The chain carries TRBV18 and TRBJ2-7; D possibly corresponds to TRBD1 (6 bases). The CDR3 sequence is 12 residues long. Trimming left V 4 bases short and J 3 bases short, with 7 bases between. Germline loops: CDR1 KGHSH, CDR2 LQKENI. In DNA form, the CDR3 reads TGTGCCAGCTCACGGGACATCTACGAGCAGTACTTC. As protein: CASSRDIYEQYF.

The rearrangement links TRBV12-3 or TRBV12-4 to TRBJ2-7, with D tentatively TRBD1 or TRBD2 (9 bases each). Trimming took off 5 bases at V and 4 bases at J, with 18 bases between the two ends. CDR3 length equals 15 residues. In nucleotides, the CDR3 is TGTGCCAGCAGTGTTAGCGGGGGACAGGGATACGAGCAGTACTTC. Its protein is CASSVSGGQGYEQYF.

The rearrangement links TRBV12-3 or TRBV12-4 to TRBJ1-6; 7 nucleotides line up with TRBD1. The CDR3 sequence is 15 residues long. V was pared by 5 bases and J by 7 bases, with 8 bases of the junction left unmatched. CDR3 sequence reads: CASSLMQGGNSPLHF. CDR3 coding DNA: TGTGCCAGCAGTCTTATGCAGGGGGGGAATTCACCCCTCCACTTT.

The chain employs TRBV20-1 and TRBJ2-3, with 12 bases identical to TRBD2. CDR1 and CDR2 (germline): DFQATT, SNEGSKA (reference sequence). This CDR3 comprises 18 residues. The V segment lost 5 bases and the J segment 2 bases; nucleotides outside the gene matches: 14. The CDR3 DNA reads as TGCAGTGCTTCGGGCCTAGCGGGGGGGCCGGACTCCACAGATACGCAGTATTTT. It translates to CSASGLAGGPDSTDTQYF.

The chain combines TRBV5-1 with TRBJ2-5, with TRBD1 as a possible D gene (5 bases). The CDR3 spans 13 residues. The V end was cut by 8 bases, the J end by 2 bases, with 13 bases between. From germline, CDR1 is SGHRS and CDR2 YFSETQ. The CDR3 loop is CASYQRQQETQYF. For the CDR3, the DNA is TGCGCCAGTTACCAACGACAGCAAGAGACCCAGTACTTC. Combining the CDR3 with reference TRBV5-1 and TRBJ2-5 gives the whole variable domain KAGVTQTPRYLIKTRGQQVTLSCSPISGHRSVSWYQQTPGQGLQFLFEYFSETQRNKGNFPGRFSGRQFSNSRSEMNVSTLELGDSALYLCASYQRQQETQYFGPGTRLLVL.

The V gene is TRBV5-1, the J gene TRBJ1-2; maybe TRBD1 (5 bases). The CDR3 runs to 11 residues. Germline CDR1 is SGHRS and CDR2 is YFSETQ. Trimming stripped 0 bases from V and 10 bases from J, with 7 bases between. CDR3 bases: TGCGCCAGCAGCTTGGCCGGGGCCTACACCTTC. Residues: CASSLAGAYTF.

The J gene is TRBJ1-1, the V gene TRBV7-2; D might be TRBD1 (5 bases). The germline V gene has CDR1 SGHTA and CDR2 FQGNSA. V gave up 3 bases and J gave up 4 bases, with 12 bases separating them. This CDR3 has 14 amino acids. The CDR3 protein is CASSFQFGGTEAFF. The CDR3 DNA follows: TGTGCCAGCAGCTTCCAATTTGGGGGCACTGAAGCTTTCTTT.

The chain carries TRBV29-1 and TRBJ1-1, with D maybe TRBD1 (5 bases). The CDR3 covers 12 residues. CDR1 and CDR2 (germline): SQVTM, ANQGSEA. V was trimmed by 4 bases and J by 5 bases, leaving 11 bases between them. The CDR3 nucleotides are TGCAGCGTTGTGTGGGGGAAAACTGAAGCTTTCTTT. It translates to CSVVWGKTEAFF.

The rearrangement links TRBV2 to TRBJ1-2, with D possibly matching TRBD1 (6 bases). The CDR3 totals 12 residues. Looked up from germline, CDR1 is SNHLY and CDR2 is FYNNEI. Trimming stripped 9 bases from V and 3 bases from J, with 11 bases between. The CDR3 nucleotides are TGTGCCAGTCTGTACAGGGACTATGGCTACACCTTC. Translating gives CASLYRDYGYTF.

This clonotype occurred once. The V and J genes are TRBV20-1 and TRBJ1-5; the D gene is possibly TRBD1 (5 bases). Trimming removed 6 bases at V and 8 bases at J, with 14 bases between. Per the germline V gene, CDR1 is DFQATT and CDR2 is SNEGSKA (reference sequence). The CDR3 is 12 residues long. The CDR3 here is CSAKMGREPQHF. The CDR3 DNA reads TGCAGTGCCAAAATGGGGCGGGAGCCCCAGCATTTT.

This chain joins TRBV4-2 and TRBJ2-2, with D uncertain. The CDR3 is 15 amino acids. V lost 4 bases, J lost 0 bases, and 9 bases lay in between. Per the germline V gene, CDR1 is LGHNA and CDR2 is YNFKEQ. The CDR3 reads CASSPISSNTGELFF. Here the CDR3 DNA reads TGTGCCAGCAGCCCCATTTCTTCGAACACCGGGGAGCTGTTTTTT.